Included here is one TCR beta chain sequence, with context. What it recognizes is unknown. The V end was cut by 5 bases, the J end by 5 bases, with 16 bases between. The CDR3 covers 15 residues. Germline-derived CDR1 and CDR2 are SGHVS and FNYEAQ. Sequencing was performed with immunoSEQ multiplex PCR; in TCRdb, only in-frame clones are kept and a portion is missing. Of some 120,000 clones listed, about 90% were seen once; the top ten hold roughly 8%. The data derive from a study of T cell responses to AZD1222 COVID-19 vaccine. As for the study in general: The study pooled second doses at about 4 or about 12 weeks.

Study-wide results and limits: A mostly white British donor set with more females was recruited, and clonal diversity was possibly underestimated. Sampled repertoires all dated from after the peak T cell response. Across spike, vaccine-associated CD4 TCRs were found, dominant at 160-218 and 743-854.

The V and J genes are TRBV7-6 and TRBJ2-1, with D perhaps being TRBD1 or TRBD2 (6 bases each). The receptor was derived from an adult in good health. The material was peripheral blood, obtained on day 0 of AZD1222 vaccination. CDR3 in amino acids: CASSPVKGGHNEQFF. CDR3 DNA: TGTGCCAGCAGCCCAGTTAAGGGGGGACACAATGAGCAGTTCTTC.